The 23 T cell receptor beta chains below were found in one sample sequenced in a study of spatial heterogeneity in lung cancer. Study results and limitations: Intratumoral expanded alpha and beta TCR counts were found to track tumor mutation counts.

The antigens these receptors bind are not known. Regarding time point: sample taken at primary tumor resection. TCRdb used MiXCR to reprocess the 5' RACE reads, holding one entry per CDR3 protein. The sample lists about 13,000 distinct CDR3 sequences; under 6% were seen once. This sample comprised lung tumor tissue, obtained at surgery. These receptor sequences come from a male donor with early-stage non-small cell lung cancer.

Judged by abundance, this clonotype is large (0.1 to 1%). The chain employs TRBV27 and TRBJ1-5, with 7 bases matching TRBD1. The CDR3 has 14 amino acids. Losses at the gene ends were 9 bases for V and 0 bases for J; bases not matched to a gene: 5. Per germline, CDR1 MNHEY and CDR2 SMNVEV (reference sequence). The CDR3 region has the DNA TGTGCCAGTGGGGACAGCTATAGCAATCAGCCCCAGCATTTT. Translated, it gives CASGDSYSNQPQHF.

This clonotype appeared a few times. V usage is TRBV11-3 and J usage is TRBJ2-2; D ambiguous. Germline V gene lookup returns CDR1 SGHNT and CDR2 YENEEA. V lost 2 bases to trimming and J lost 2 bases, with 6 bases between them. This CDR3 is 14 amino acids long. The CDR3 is CASSLNPNTGELFF. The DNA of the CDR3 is TGTGCCAGCAGCTTAAACCCTAACACCGGGGAGCTGTTTTTT. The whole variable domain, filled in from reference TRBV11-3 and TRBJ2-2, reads EAGVVQSPRYKIIEKKQPVAFWCNPISGHNTLYWYLQNLGQGPELLIRYENEEAVDDSQLPKDRFSAERLKGVDSTLKIQPAELGDSAVYLCASSLNPNTGELFFGEGSRLTVL.

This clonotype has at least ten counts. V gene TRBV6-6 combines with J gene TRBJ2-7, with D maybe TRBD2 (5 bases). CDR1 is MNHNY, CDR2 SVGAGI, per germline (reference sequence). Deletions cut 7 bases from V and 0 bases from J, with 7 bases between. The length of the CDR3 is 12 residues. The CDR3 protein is CASKEASYEQYF. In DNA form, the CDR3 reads TGTGCCAGCAAGGAGGCCTCCTACGAGCAGTACTTC.

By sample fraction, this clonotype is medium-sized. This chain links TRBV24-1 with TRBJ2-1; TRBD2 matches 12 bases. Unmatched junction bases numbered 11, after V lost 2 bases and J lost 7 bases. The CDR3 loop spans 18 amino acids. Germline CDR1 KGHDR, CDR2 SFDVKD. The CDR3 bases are TGTGCCACCAGTGATTCCTGGACTAGCGGGACTACCACAAATGAGCAGTTCTTC. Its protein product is CATSDSWTSGTTTNEQFF.

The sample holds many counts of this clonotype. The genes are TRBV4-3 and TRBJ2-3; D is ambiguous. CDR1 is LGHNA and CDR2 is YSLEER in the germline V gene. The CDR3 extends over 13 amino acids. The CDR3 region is CATSRRSSDTQYF. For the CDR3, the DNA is TGCGCGACCTCTAGGCGATCCTCTGATACGCAGTATTTT.

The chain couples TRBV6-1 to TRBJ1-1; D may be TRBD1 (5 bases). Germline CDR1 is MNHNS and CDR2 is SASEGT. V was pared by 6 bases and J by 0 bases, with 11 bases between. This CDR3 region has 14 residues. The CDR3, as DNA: TGTGCCAGCAGCTGGGACGGAATGAACACTGAAGCTTTCTTT. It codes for CASSWDGMNTEAFF.

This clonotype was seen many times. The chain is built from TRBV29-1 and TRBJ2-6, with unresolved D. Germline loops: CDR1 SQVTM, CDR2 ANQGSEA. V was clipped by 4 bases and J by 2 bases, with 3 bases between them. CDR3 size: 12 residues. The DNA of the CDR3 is TGCAGCGTTGGGACTGGGGCCAACGTCCTGACTTTC. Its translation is CSVGTGANVLTF.

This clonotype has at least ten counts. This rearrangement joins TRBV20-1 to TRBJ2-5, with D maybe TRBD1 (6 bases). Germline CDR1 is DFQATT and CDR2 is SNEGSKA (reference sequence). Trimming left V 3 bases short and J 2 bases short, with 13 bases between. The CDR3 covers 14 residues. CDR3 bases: TGCAGTGCTAGCCCCAGGGGCCGTCAAGAGACCCAGTACTTC. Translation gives CSASPRGRQETQYF.

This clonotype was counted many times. CDR3 loop: CASSLGQGRYEQYF. The CDR3 coding sequence is TGTGCCAGCAGTCTTGGACAAGGGCGGTACGAGCAGTACTTC. The chain couples TRBV6-5 to TRBJ2-7, with a weak D call TRBD1 (5 bases). The CDR3 contains 14 residues. CDR1 and CDR2 (germline): MNHEY, SVGAGI. Trimming took off 5 bases at V and 4 bases at J, with 15 bases between the two ends.

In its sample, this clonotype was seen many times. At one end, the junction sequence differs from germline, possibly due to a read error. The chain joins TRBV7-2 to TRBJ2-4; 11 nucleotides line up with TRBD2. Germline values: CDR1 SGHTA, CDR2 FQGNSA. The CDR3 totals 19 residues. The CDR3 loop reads CAGSLALSGGADAKNIQYF. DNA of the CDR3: TGTGCCGGCAGCTTAGCGCTTAGCGGGGGGGCCGATGCCAAAAACATTCAGTACTTC.

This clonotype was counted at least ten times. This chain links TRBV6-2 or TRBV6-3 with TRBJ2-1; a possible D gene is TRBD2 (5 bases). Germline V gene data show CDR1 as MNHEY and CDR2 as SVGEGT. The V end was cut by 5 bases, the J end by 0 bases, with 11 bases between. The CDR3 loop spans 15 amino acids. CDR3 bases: TGTGCCAGCAGTAGAAGCGGCAGCTCCTACAATGAGCAGTTCTTC. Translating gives CASSRSGSSYNEQFF.

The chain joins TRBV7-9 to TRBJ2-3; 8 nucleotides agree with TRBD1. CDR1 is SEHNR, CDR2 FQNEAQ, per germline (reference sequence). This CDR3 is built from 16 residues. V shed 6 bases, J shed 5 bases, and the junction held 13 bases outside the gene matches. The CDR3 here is CASRLGGRGLGDTQYF. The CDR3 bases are TGTGCCAGCAGACTGGGCGGCAGGGGGCTTGGAGATACGCAGTATTTT.

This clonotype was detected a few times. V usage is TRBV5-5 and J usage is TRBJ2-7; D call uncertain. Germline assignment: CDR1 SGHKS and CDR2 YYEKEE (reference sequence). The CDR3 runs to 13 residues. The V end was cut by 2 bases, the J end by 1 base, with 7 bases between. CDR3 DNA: TGTGCCAGCAGCTTTGGTTCGTCCTACGAGCAGTACTTC. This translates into CASSFGSSYEQYF.

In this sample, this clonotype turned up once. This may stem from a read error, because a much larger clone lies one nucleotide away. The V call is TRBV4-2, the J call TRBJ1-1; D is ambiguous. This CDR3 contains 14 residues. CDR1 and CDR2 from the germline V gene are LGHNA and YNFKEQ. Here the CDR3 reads CAGSQDWGNTEAFF. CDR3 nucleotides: TGTGCCGGCAGCCAAGATTGGGGGAACACTGAAGCTTTCTTT.

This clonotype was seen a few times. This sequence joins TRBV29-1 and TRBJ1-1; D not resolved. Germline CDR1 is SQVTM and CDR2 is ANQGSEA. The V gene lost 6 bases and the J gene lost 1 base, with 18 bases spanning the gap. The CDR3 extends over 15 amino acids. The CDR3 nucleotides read TGCAGCGTCACCCCCAGCGAGACGGCGAACACTGAAGCTTTCTTT. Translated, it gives CSVTPSETANTEAFF. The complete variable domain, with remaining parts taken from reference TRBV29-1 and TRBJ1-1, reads SAVISQKPSRDICQRGTSLTIQCQVDSQVTMMFWYRQQPGQSLTLIATANQGSEATYESGFVIDKFPISRPNLTFSTLTVSNMSPEDSSIYLCSVTPSETANTEAFFGQGTRLTVV.

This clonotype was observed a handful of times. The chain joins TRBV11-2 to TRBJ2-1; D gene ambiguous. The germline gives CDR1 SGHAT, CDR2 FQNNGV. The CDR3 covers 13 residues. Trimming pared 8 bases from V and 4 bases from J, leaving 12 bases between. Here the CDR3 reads CASRPPLYNEQFF. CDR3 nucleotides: TGTGCCAGCCGGCCTCCCCTTTACAATGAGCAGTTCTTC.

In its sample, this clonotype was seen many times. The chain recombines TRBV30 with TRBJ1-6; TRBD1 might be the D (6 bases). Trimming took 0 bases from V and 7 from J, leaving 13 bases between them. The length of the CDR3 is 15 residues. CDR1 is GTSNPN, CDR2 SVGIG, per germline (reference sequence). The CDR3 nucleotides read TGTGCCTGGAGTGTACTAGGGGGTAGCAATTCACCCCTCCACTTT. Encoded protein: CAWSVLGGSNSPLHF.

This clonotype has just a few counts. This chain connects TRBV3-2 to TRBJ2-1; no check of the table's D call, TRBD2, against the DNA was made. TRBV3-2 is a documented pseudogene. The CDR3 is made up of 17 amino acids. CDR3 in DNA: TGTGCCAGCAGCCTCATCGCTCCAGGGACTGATGACAATGAGCAGTTCTTC. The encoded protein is CASSLIAPGTDDNEQFF.

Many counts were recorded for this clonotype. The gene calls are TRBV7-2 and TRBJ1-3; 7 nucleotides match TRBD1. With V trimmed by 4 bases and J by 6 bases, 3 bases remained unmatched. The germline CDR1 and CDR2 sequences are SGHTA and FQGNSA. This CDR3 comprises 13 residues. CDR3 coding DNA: TGTGCCAGCAGCTCTGGACAGGCAAACACCATATATTTT. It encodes CASSSGQANTIYF.

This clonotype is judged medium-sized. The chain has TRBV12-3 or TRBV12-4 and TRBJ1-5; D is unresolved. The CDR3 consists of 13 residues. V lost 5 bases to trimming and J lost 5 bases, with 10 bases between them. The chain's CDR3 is CASSRKRDQPQHF. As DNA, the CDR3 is TGTGCCAGCAGTCGCAAACGGGATCAGCCCCAGCATTTT.

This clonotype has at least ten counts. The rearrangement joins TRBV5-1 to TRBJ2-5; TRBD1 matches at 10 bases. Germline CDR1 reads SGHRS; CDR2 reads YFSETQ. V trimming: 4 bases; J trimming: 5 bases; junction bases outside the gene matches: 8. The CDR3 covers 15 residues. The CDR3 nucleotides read TGCGCCAGCAGCCCGACAGGGGGCATCATCGAGACCCAGTACTTC. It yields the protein CASSPTGGIIETQYF.

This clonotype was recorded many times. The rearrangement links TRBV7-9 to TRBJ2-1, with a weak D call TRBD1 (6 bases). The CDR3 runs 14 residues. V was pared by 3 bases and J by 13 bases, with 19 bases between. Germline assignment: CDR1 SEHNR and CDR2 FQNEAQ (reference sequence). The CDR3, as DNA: TGTGCCAGCAGCTTGATATCTACAGGGAATGGTCAGTTCTTC. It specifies CASSLISTGNGQFF.

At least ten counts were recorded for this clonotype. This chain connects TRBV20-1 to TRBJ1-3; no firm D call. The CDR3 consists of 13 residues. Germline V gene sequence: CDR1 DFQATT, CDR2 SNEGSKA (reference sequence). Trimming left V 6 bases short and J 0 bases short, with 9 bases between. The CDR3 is CSALDLSGNTIYF. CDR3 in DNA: TGCAGTGCCCTGGACCTCTCTGGAAACACCATATATTTT.